This TCR beta chain was found in a study of blood T cells in healthy people across ages. The CDR3 has 14 residues. The germline CDR1 and CDR2 sequences are MDHEN and SYDVKM. Deletions cut 3 bases from V and 6 bases from J, with 15 bases between. For the second PCR, which ran for roughly 6 to 12 cycles, a sample-barcoded 5' primer and a J-beta primer mix were used. Each CDR3 protein is one row after TCRdb ran MiXCR on the 5' RACE reads. The table lists approximately 790,000 distinct CDR3 sequences, approximately 59% of them singletons, with around a quarter in the top ten. The sample comprised blood. The chain has TRBV28 and TRBJ2-7; D is tentatively TRBD1 or TRBD2 (7 bases each). The receptor's source is a man aged 25-45 years in good health. CDR3 sequence (DNA): TGTGCCAGCAGTTTTCCAGGGGGGGCCCCCGAGCAGTACTTC. It is translated as CASSFPGGAPEQYF.